A single T cell receptor (beta chain) is shown here with its context. Its antigen specificity is not known. One end of the junction varies from germline; a read error may be responsible. The first patient joined ICON in 2016, and enrollment wrapped up when the last patient was enrolled in the second half of 2018. From a subcohort of about 80 patients, fresh tumor and matched uninvolved tissue were collected for in-depth immune analyses, including TCR sequencing. TCR sequencing was performed on DNA isolated from bulk tissue, without cell sorting. The T-cell fraction in tumor and uninvolved lung tissue was obtained from TCR sequencing using the immunoSEQ assay. Turning to the authors' computational methods: For survival analysis, patients were divided into high (upper tertile) and low (lower two tertiles) T-cell fraction groups, which were compared by log-rank test. A signed-rank test was used to check for differences in T-cell fraction between paired tumor and uninvolved lung. Drawn from immuneACCESS, this table holds only the in-frame rearrangements with V and J called that TCRdb kept. Clones are partly lost; checked studies trace under half to an unresolved V gene and leave the rest unexplained. That table is the source of V, J and clone size, and D and trimming were worked out from the DNA. The sample profile shows about 13,000 clones; about 71% of them were found once. Roughly a tenth of the sample comes from the top ten.

The entry originates in a study of tumor-infiltrating lymphocytes in localized non-small cell lung cancer (dated by TCRdb to about 2021). At the level of the whole study: Several histologies were represented in the cohort, which also included both smokers and never-smokers as well as patients whose samples were collected after neoadjuvant chemotherapy. From each patient came resected tumor tissue plus uninvolved lung tissue from that same patient, and the uninvolved lung tissue was described as non-adjacent to the tumor. TCR sequencing was one of several integrated assays, alongside flow cytometry, multiplex immunofluorescence, RNA-seq, exome sequencing and proteomics, applied to the same patients. The overall ICON cohort was composed of 150 or so surgical patients with localized non-small cell lung cancer whose tumors were resected. For under 65 patients, immunoSEQ T-cell fraction was compared between paired tumor and uninvolved lung. What the study reported, not specific to this receptor: Consistent with immunofluorescence CD3 counts, TCRbeta sequencing supported greater T cell infiltration in tumors than in uninvolved lung tissue. No difference in TCR-derived T-cell fraction was observed between the flow cytometry-defined immunotypes IM1 (good prognosis) and IM2 (poor prognosis). Because different pieces of the same tissue were used for different assays, technical variation could not be separated from intratumor heterogeneity. Since assay coverage differed from patient to patient depending on how much tissue was available, TCR sequencing was done for only a subset of the cohort.

Based on the germline V gene (reference sequence), the CDR1 and CDR2 sequences are LNHDA and SQIVND. The CDR3, from cysteine to phenylalanine, totals 11 residues. This entry keeps only the CDR3 DNA: 33 bases, framed from base 1. This receptor was obtained from a human donor with non-small cell lung cancer. The sequencing sample was made of uninvolved lung tissue not adjacent to the tumor. The rearrangement joined TRBV19 to TRBJ1-1; the D gene is unclear. Read as DNA, the sequence is TGTGCCAGTAGTATAGGCACTGGAGCTTTCTTT. Translation gives CASSIGTGAFF.